Listed below are T cell receptor beta chains from one sample, sequenced in a study of cytomegalovirus exposure and HLA in healthy donors. Libraries were prepared by immunoSEQ multiplex PCR; TCRdb keeps only in-frame clonotypes and omits some of them. The table shows about 200,000 clones, with about 80% occurring only once. What was sequenced was PBMCs. The receptors here all came from a woman between 40 and 55 years old in good health and CMV-seronegative. The CDR3 runs from the conserved cysteine through the conserved F or W. A D gene is named only where the DNA matches it firmly. Not all rows give a size; the values are once, few, many and, for expanded clones, a class.

D	V	J	length	size	CDR3	DNA
TRBD2	TRBV10-3	TRBJ2-1	13	.	CAIGLAMESEQFF	TGTGCCATCGGACTAGCGATGGAGAGTGAGCAGTTCTTC
TRBD2	TRBV19	TRBJ2-2	16	.	CASSSTSGRNTGELFF	TGTGCCAGTAGCTCGACTAGCGGGAGGAACACCGGGGAGCTGTTTTTT
TRBD1	TRBV7-2	TRBJ2-1	18	.	CASSLAGTAIFLNNEQFF	TGTGCCAGCAGCTTAGCCGGGACAGCGATATTCTTAAACAATGAGCAGTTCTTC
.	TRBV2	TRBJ2-5	17	.	CASSEGLMGFRQETQYF	TGTGCCAGCAGTGAGGGGCTAATGGGGTTCAGGCAAGAGACCCAGTACTTC
.	TRBV5-1	TRBJ1-5	15	.	CASTPWTDRGQPQHF	TGCGCCAGCACCCCCTGGACAGACCGGGGTCAGCCCCAGCATTTT
.	TRBV7-2	TRBJ2-2	15	.	CASSFGPLNTGELFF	TGTGCCAGCAGCTTTGGCCCCCTGAACACCGGGGAGCTGTTTTTT
.	TRBV7-2	TRBJ2-2	12	.	CASSLNTGELFF	TGTGCCAGCAGCCTTAACACCGGGGAGCTGTTTTTT
.	TRBV14	TRBJ2-1	17	.	CASSSPAGTRVYNEQFF	TGTGCCAGCAGCTCTCCAGCCGGGACAAGAGTTTACAATGAGCAGTTCTTC
TRBD2	TRBV19	TRBJ2-3	17	.	CASSIHFSGRVPDTQYF	TGTGCCAGTAGTATACACTTTAGCGGGAGGGTACCAGATACGCAGTATTTT
TRBD2	TRBV5-8	TRBJ2-1	15	.	CASSSGLLAVNEQFF	TGTGCCAGCAGCTCCGGGTTACTAGCGGTAAATGAGCAGTTCTTC
TRBD2	TRBV5-6	TRBJ2-3	18	.	CASSPTTVGGRSTDTQYF	TGTGCCAGCAGCCCAACCACGGTAGGCGGGAGGAGCACAGATACGCAGTATTTT
.	TRBV7-9	TRBJ1-6	14	.	CASSLDHRDSPLHF	TGTGCCAGCAGCTTAGACCACAGGGATTCACCCCTCCACTTT
.	TRBV28	TRBJ2-3	15	.	CASSPLGAGGDTQYF	TGTGCCAGCAGTCCCTTAGGGGCCGGTGGGGATACGCAGTATTTT
TRBD1	TRBV30	TRBJ2-5	12	.	CAWDTGGETQYF	TGTGCCTGGGACACAGGGGGAGAGACCCAGTACTTC
TRBD1	TRBV29-1	TRBJ1-1	15	.	CSVEVSRQGPAEAFF	TGCAGCGTTGAAGTATCCCGACAGGGTCCGGCTGAAGCTTTCTTT
TRBD2	TRBV2	TRBJ2-7	15	once	CASSEYSGGGYEQYF	TGTGCCAGCAGTGAATACTCGGGGGGTGGGTACGAGCAGTACTTC
TRBD2	TRBV30	TRBJ2-2	16	.	CAWSVGGSGSTGELFF	TGTGCCTGGAGTGTAGGCGGGAGCGGGAGCACCGGGGAGCTGTTTTTT
.	TRBV7-9	TRBJ1-2	12	.	CASSTDIYGYTF	TGTGCCAGCAGCACGGACATCTATGGCTACACCTTC
.	TRBV7-7	TRBJ2-5	14	.	CASSLAHSQETQYF	TGTGCCAGCAGCTTAGCCCACAGCCAAGAGACCCAGTACTTC
.	TRBV30	TRBJ2-5	13	.	CAWSGQTGETQYF	TGTGCCTGGAGTGGACAAACAGGGGAGACCCAGTACTTC
.	TRBV7-9	TRBJ1-1	17	few	CASSLAVDSRMNTEAFF	TGTGCCAGCAGCTTAGCGGTGGACAGCAGGATGAACACTGAAGCTTTCTTT
TRBD2	TRBV6-6	TRBJ2-1	15	.	CASSLTSGRNNEQFF	TGTGCCAGCAGTCTTACTAGCGGGAGGAACAATGAGCAGTTCTTC
.	TRBV27	TRBJ2-5	13	.	CAGGAGPSETQYF	TGTGCCGGGGGGGCAGGGCCGTCGGAGACCCAGTACTTC
.	TRBV13	TRBJ2-3	16	.	CASSSPGAGSWDTQYF	TGTGCCAGCAGCTCCCCTGGGGCAGGCTCGTGGGATACGCAGTATTTT
TRBD2	TRBV4-1	TRBJ2-3	16	.	CASSQRLAGSTDTQYF	TGCGCCAGCAGCCAGAGACTAGCGGGTAGCACAGATACGCAGTATTTT
TRBD1	TRBV9	TRBJ1-1	16	.	CASSVGTGEGNTEAFF	TGTGCCAGCAGCGTAGGGACAGGGGAGGGTAACACTGAAGCTTTCTTT
.	TRBV4-3	TRBJ1-4	17	once	CASSQDQEGADNEKLFF	TGCGCCAGCAGCCAAGATCAGGAGGGAGCAGATAATGAAAAACTGTTTTTT
TRBD1	TRBV7-2	TRBJ2-3	16	.	CASSRGQGQSTDTQYF	TGTGCCAGCAGCAGAGGACAGGGGCAGAGCACAGATACGCAGTATTTT
TRBD2	TRBV5-1	TRBJ2-5	16	.	CASSPPLAGGEGEQYF	TGCGCCAGCAGCCCACCGCTAGCGGGAGGGGAGGGGGAGCAGTACTTC
TRBD1	TRBV7-8	TRBJ1-4	15	.	CASSLGDRGYEKLFF	TGTGCCAGCAGCTTAGGGGACAGGGGGTATGAAAAACTGTTTTTT
TRBD1	TRBV19	TRBJ1-2	14	.	CATLWTGTYYGYTF	TGTGCCACCCTCTGGACAGGGACTTACTATGGCTACACCTTC
TRBD2	TRBV5-1	TRBJ2-6	16	.	CASSWGGQAGANVLTF	TGCGCCAGCAGCTGGGGGGGTCAGGCTGGGGCCAACGTCCTGACTTTC
TRBD2	TRBV7-2	TRBJ2-2	17	.	CASSAGASGPRTGELFF	TGTGCCAGCAGCGCCGGGGCTAGCGGGCCGAGAACCGGGGAGCTGTTTTTT
.	TRBV19	TRBJ2-5	14	.	CATTSSGVQETQYF	TGTGCCACTACATCATCAGGGGTGCAAGAGACCCAGTACTTC
.	TRBV6-1	TRBJ1-5	15	.	CASSEAGDHNQPQHF	TGTGCCAGCAGTGAAGCGGGCGACCACAATCAGCCCCAGCATTTT
.	TRBV5-6	TRBJ2-4	13	.	CASSTGTHPIQYF	TGTGCCAGCAGTACCGGGACTCACCCCATTCAGTACTTC
TRBD2	TRBV5-4	TRBJ2-7	15	.	CASAPGTSGSYEQYF	TGTGCCAGCGCACCCGGGACTAGCGGGAGTTACGAGCAGTACTTC
TRBD1	TRBV5-1	TRBJ1-1	13	.	CASSFDRGREAFF	TGCGCCAGCAGCTTCGACAGGGGGCGAGAAGCTTTCTTT
TRBD2	TRBV5-1	TRBJ2-7	14	once	CASSPRLAGLAGAF	TGCGCCAGCAGCCCGCGACTCGCCGGACTAGCGGGAGCTTTC
.	TRBV30	TRBJ2-1	14	.	CAWSKRGFYNEQFF	TGTGCCTGGAGTAAAAGAGGGTTTTACAATGAGCAGTTCTTC
TRBD1	TRBV30	TRBJ1-1	13	.	CAWSGDRRTEAFF	TGTGCCTGGAGCGGGGACAGGCGGACTGAAGCTTTCTTT
.	TRBV4-1	TRBJ2-3	14	.	CASSQERGKYTQYF	TGCGCCAGCAGCCAAGAACGGGGGAAGTATACGCAGTATTTT